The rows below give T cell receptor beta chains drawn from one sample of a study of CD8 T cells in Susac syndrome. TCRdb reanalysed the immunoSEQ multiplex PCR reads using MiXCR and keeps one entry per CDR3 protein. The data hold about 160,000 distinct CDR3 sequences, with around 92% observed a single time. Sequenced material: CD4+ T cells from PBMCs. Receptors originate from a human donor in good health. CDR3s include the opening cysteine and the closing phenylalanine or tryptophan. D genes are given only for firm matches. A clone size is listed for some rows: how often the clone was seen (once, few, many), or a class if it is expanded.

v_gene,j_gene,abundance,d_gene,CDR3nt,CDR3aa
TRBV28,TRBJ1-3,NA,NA,TGTGCCAGCTCTAGTCGGGGGGGGGACACCATATATTTT,CASSSRGGDTIYF
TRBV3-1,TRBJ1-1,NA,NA,TGTGCCAGCAGCCAGAGTCGTAGGGACACTGAAGCTTTCTTT,CASSQSRRDTEAFF
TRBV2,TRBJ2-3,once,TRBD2,TGTGCCAGCAATCAACTAGCGGGAGTAGGGGATACGCAGTATTTT,CASNQLAGVGDTQYF
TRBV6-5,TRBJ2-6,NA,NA,TGTGCCAGCAGTTACGGGACCACAGCCTCTGGGGCCAACGTCCTGACTTTC,CASSYGTTASGANVLTF
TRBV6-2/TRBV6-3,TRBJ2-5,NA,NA,TGTGCCAGCAGTCGACTTTGGGGGGAGACCCAGTACTTC,CASSRLWGETQYF
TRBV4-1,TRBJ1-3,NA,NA,TGCGCCAGCAGCGGACGGAGCTCTGGAAACACCATATATTTT,CASSGRSSGNTIYF
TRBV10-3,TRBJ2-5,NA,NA,TGTGCCATCAGTGAACGGCTAGCGCAAGAGACCCAGTACTTC,CAISERLAQETQYF
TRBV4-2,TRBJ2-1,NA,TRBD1,TGTGCCAGCAGCCAAGGGATAACAGGGGCGACCAATGAGCAGTTCTTC,CASSQGITGATNEQFF
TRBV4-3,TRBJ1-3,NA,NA,TGCGCCAGCAGCCAAGATCGATTGGGGACCTTTTCCTCTGGAAACACCATATATTTT,CASSQDRLGTFSSGNTIYF
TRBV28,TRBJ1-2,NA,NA,TGTGCCAGCACCATTACCTCGAGTGGTGGATATGGCTACACCTTC,CASTITSSGGYGYTF
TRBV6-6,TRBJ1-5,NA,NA,TGTGCCAGTCGAGATCAGGTAGGGTCGCAGCCCCAGCATTTT,CASRDQVGSQPQHF
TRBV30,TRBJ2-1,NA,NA,TGTGCCTGCCGGGACCCGGCTGGTGAGCAGTTCTTC,CACRDPAGEQFF
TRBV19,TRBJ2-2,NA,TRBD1,TGTGCCAGTATCTCCGACAGGGGGGATACCGGGGAGCTGTTTTTT,CASISDRGDTGELFF
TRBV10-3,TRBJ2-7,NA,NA,TGTGCCATCAGTGATGTCGAGCAGTACTTC,CAISDVEQYF